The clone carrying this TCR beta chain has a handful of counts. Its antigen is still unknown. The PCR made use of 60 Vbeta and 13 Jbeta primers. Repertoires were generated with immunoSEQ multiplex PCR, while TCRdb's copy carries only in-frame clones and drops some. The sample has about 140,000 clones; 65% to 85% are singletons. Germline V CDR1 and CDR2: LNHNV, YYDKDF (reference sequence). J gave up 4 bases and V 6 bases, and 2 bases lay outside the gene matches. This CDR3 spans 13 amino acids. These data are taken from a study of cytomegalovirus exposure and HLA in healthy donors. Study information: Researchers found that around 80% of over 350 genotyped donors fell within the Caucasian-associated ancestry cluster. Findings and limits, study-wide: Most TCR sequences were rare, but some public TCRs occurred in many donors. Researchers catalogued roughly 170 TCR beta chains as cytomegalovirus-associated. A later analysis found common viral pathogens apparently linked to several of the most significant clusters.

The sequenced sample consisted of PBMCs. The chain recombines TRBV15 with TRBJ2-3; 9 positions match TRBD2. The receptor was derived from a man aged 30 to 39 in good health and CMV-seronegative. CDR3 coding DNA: TGTGCCACCAGTAGCGGGGGCCCAGATACGCAGTATTTT. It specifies CATSSGGPDTQYF.